This T cell receptor beta chain was documented in a study of blood T cell repertoires in COVID-19. Methods used by the authors: The assay estimated nucleated cells by amplifying reference gene primers. Sequencing used immunoSEQ multiplex PCR; TCRdb keeps in-frame clones, though not all of them. D and trimming come from the DNA, and the V and J calls and clone size come from that table. The sample has a few hundred thousand clones; roughly 80% are singletons. CDR1 is LGHNT, CDR2 FRNRAP, per germline. J lost 4 bases, V lost 4 bases, and 4 bases had no gene match. CDR3 length equals 14 residues. Sequencing was performed on peripheral blood. The clonotype was recovered from a human donor in a cohort sampled during active COVID-19. The J gene is TRBJ2-7, the V gene TRBV12-5; 10 bases align to TRBD2. CDR3 sequence (DNA): TGTGCTAGTGGTTCGAGCGGGAGGGGATACGAGCAGTACTTC. Protein sequence: CASGSSGRGYEQYF.